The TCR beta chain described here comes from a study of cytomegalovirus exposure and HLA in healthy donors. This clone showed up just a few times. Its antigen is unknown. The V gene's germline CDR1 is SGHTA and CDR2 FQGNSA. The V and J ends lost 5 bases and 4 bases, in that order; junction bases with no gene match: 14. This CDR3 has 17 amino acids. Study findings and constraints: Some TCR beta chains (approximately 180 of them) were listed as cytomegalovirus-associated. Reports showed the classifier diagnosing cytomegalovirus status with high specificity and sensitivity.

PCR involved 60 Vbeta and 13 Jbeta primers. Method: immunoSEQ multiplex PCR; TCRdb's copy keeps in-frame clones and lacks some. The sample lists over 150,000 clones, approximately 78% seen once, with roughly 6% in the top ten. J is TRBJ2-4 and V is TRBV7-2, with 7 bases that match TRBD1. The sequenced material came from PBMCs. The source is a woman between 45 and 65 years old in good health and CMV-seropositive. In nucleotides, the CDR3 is TGTGCCAGCAGCAGCCAAGGGGCAGGGGGTAATAAAAACATTCAGTACTTC. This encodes CASSSQGAGGNKNIQYF. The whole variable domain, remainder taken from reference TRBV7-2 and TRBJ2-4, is GAGVSQSPSNKVTEKGKDVELRCDPISGHTALYWYRQSLGQGLEFLIYFQGNSAPDKSGLPSDRFSAERTGGSVSTLTIQRTQQEDSAVYLCASSSQGAGGNKNIQYFGAGTRLSVL.